The clone carrying this TCR beta chain appeared a few times. These data originate in a study of blood T cells in healthy people across ages. The CDR3 has 13 residues. Losses at the gene ends were 9 bases for V and 4 bases for J; bases not matched to a gene: 7. The germline CDR1 and CDR2 sequences are MGHDK and SYGVNS. Extractions gave at least 5 micrograms of total RNA per sample. With a J-beta primer mix and a sample-barcoded 5' primer, a second PCR ran about 6 to 11 cycles. TCRdb reanalysed the 5' RACE reads using MiXCR and keeps one entry per CDR3 protein. The data hold 1,800,000 or so distinct CDR3 sequences, with about two fifths observed a single time.

The receptor was isolated from a human donor in good health. The chain recombines TRBV25-1 with TRBJ2-5; 8 bases map to TRBD2. The sequenced sample consisted of blood. CDR3 amino acids: CASSIAGSETQYF. CDR3 bases: TGTGCCAGTTCAATAGCGGGGTCAGAGACCCAGTACTTC.